This is a list of T cell receptor beta chains from one sample in a study of cytomegalovirus exposure and HLA in healthy donors. Repertoires were generated with immunoSEQ multiplex PCR, while TCRdb's copy carries only in-frame clones and drops some. The table shows over 150,000 clones, with more than 70% occurring only once. Sequenced input: PBMCs. The receptor set was obtained from a young man in good health and CMV-seropositive. The CDR3 runs from the conserved cysteine through the conserved F or W. Fields, in order: CDR3 DNA, CDR3 protein, J gene, D gene, V gene, clone size. The D gene is left open where the match is weak. Only part of the rows carry a size: once, few, many, or a class if the clone is expanded.

TGTGCCAGCAGCTTGGGCATACAGAACACTGAAGCTTTCTTT CASSLGIQNTEAFF TRBJ1-1 . TRBV5-4 .
TGTGCCAGCAGTGACCAGGGACTAGGTACAGATACGCAGTATTTT CASSDQGLGTDTQYF TRBJ2-3 TRBD2 TRBV2 .
TGTGCCAGCAGTTACTCGAGAGACTACGAGCAGTACTTC CASSYSRDYEQYF TRBJ2-7 . TRBV6-5 .
TGTGCCAGCAGTTTTCCGGGGGGTTTTCCCCCCTACGAGCAGTACTTC CASSFPGGFPPYEQYF TRBJ2-7 TRBD2 TRBV6-6 .
TGTGCCAGCAGCTTAGCGACGGGGAAGAGCGAGCAGTACTTC CASSLATGKSEQYF TRBJ2-7 . TRBV7-2 .
TGTGCCAGCAGCTGGACTAGCGAGCAGTACTTC CASSWTSEQYF TRBJ2-7 TRBD2 TRBV5-8 .
TGTGCCAGCAGCTCCGGGACCTACGAGCAGTACTTC CASSSGTYEQYF TRBJ2-7 . TRBV5-6 few
TGCGCCAGCAGCCAAGACCAGGGGGTTACTTCATATGGCTACACCTTC CASSQDQGVTSYGYTF TRBJ1-2 TRBD1 TRBV4-3 .
TGTGCCAGCAGCCAAAGCGGGAGGAGTGAGCAGTTCTTC CASSQSGRSEQFF TRBJ2-1 TRBD2 TRBV9 .
TGTGCCAGCAGCTGGCAGGAGGAGGAGACCCAGTACTTC CASSWQEEETQYF TRBJ2-5 . TRBV7-6 .
TGTGCCAGCAGCCGGGACATAGGGACGTACGAGCAGTACTTC CASSRDIGTYEQYF TRBJ2-7 . TRBV14 .
TGTGCCAGCACCCCCGGACAGGGTGGCTATCAGCCCCAGCATTTT CASTPGQGGYQPQHF TRBJ1-5 . TRBV21-1 .
TGTGCCAGCAGCGCGGACAGGGCGACAGCTTTCTTT CASSADRATAFF TRBJ1-1 TRBD1 TRBV14 few
TGTGCCAGCAGTGCCCACAGGGCCGGGACCGGGGAGCTGTTTTTT CASSAHRAGTGELFF TRBJ2-2 . TRBV25-1 .
TGTGCCAGTAGTATGGTCGGCGGGTTGGGCAATGAGCAGTTCTTC CASSMVGGLGNEQFF TRBJ2-1 . TRBV19 .
TGTGCCAGCAGCGGCGGGACTAGCGGGGACTACGAGCAGTACTTC CASSGGTSGDYEQYF TRBJ2-7 TRBD2 TRBV5-5 .
TGTGCCAGTAGTTTGCCGGAGACAGGGTACGAGCAGTACTTC CASSLPETGYEQYF TRBJ2-7 TRBD1 TRBV19 .
TGTGCCAGCAGTAAAGCGGGAGGAGGCCCGGATACGCAGTATTTT CASSKAGGGPDTQYF TRBJ2-3 TRBD2 TRBV14 .
TGTGCCAGCAGTGAAGCGGGGCTCCGGCAGTTCTTC CASSEAGLRQFF TRBJ2-1 . TRBV2 .
TGTGCCAGTAGCAGGAGGACCGTCCAGAATGAGCAGTTCTTC CASSRRTVQNEQFF TRBJ2-1 . TRBV19 .
TGTGCCAGCAGCTTGACAGACTCAAACACTGAAGCTTTCTTT CASSLTDSNTEAFF TRBJ1-1 . TRBV11-1 .
TGTGCCAGCAGCGGTCCGGGACAGGCCACCTACGAGCAGTACTTC CASSGPGQATYEQYF TRBJ2-7 TRBD1 TRBV11-1 few
TGTGCCAGTACGGACAGGGTACGAGGCTATGGCTACACCTTC CASTDRVRGYGYTF TRBJ1-2 TRBD1 TRBV19 few
TGTGCCAGCAGCCTTGTTTCCGGGACAAGATACAATGAGCAGTTCTTC CASSLVSGTRYNEQFF TRBJ2-1 . TRBV7-9 .
TGTGCCAGCAGTTCACCTACTCAGACAGGTCTCACCCGGCGGGAGCTGTTTTTT CASSSPTQTGLTRRELFF TRBJ2-2 . TRBV27 .
TGTGCCAGCAGCTTAAGACAGGGGGCTTTAGAGACCCAGTACTTC CASSLRQGALETQYF TRBJ2-5 TRBD1 TRBV7-8 .
TGTGCCAGCAGTTCCCCCCTCCGAGGGGGTCCCTACGAGCAGTACTTC CASSSPLRGGPYEQYF TRBJ2-7 . TRBV6-6 few
TGTGCCAGTAGTATGTCGCAGGGGGCACGCACAGATACGCAGTATTTT CASSMSQGARTDTQYF TRBJ2-3 TRBD1 TRBV19 .
TGTGCCATCAGTGAAGGACCTCGTGAGGGCAATGAGCAGTTCTTC CAISEGPREGNEQFF TRBJ2-1 . TRBV10-3 .
TGTGCCAGCAGCTTCGGACTCACGGGTGAAAAACTGTTTTTT CASSFGLTGEKLFF TRBJ1-4 . TRBV5-6 .
TGCGCCAGCAGCGACACGGACAGGGGTGGCTACACCTTC CASSDTDRGGYTF TRBJ1-2 TRBD1 TRBV5-1 .
TGCGCCAGCAGCTCCGATCCAGGACAGCCCCAGCATTTT CASSSDPGQPQHF TRBJ1-5 . TRBV5-1 .
TGTGCCAGCAGCTTAGGAGGGACAGGCCGCTACACCTTC CASSLGGTGRYTF TRBJ1-2 TRBD1 TRBV7-2 once
TGCGCCAGCAGCTCCGATTCCCGCGCCTCCAATGAGCAGTTCTTC CASSSDSRASNEQFF TRBJ2-1 . TRBV5-1 .
TGCGCCAGCAGCCGCGGTAGCGGGGGGACCGCCTCCTACAATGAGCAGTTCTTC CASSRGSGGTASYNEQFF TRBJ2-1 TRBD2 TRBV4-3 .
TGCGCCAGCCGGGTCCCCTCAGAGACCCAGTACTTC CASRVPSETQYF TRBJ2-5 . TRBV23-1 once
TGTTCCAGCAGCTTAGCGGTACTTCCTAGCTCTGGAAACACCATATATTTT CSSSLAVLPSSGNTIYF TRBJ1-3 . TRBV7-9 .
TGTGCCAGCAGTTTATCAGAACTACAGGGACGCCAGCATTTT CASSLSELQGRQHF TRBJ1-5 . TRBV28 .
TGTGCCAGCAGCGTAGAGCGGGGTAGAAGGGACACTGAAGCTTTCTTT CASSVERGRRDTEAFF TRBJ1-1 . TRBV9 .
TGCAGTGCTCTGACAGCGTCCGGCTACACCTTC CSALTASGYTF TRBJ1-2 . TRBV20-1 few
TGTGCCAGCAGCTTCTCTCAAGCCAGAACGGGGGACGAGCAGTACTTC CASSFSQARTGDEQYF TRBJ2-7 . TRBV7-9 .
TGTGCCAGCAGCCAATTCGACAAGATCTACGAGCAGTACTTC CASSQFDKIYEQYF TRBJ2-7 . TRBV16 .
TGTGCCAGCAGCCTAGCCTACGAGCAGTACTTC CASSLAYEQYF TRBJ2-7 . TRBV14 .
TGTGCCAGCAGCCAAGCCCTGTCGGGAAACACCATATATTTT CASSQALSGNTIYF TRBJ1-3 . TRBV4-2 .
TGTGCCAGCAGTTTAGGCCGGGACACCTTCTACAATGAGCAGTTCTTC CASSLGRDTFYNEQFF TRBJ2-1 . TRBV13 few
TGTGCCAGCAGTGAGTCGGACTATGGCTACACCTTC CASSESDYGYTF TRBJ1-2 . TRBV2 .